These T cell receptor beta chains were read from a single sample in a study of cytomegalovirus exposure and HLA in healthy donors. Generated by immunoSEQ multiplex PCR, the TCRdb table keeps only in-frame clones and is missing some. Of 150,000 to 200,000 clones detected, under 90% appear once; the ten largest clones hold over 4%. The sequenced sample consisted of PBMCs. These receptors all come from a man in his late teens or twenties in good health and CMV-seropositive. Both conserved end residues are part of each CDR3. D genes are given only for firm matches. The listing skips clone size in some rows; elsewhere it reads once, few, many or a size class.

clone size	D gene	J gene	V gene	CDR3 DNA	CDR3 protein
NA	TRBD2	TRBJ2-1	TRBV18	TGTGCCAGCTCACCGGTTAGCGGGAGGGCCAATGAGCAGTTCTTC	CASSPVSGRANEQFF
NA	NA	TRBJ2-2	TRBV11-3	TGTGCCAGCAGCTTAGGAGAGGGGGCCGGGGAGCTGTTTTTT	CASSLGEGAGELFF
NA	TRBD2	TRBJ2-1	TRBV9	TGTGCCAGCAGCGTTGTAGCGGGAGTCTCTGAGCAGTTCTTC	CASSVVAGVSEQFF
NA	NA	TRBJ2-7	TRBV11-2	TGTGCCAGCAGCTCCCAGTCGGGAGTTTCTAACGAGCAGTACTTC	CASSSQSGVSNEQYF
NA	TRBD1	TRBJ2-7	TRBV7-8	TGTGCCAGCAGCCCGATTAAGGGACAGGGGAGCGAGCAGTACTTC	CASSPIKGQGSEQYF
NA	NA	TRBJ2-1	TRBV2	TGTGCCAGCGGACTGTCGGGATACAATGAGCAGTTCTTC	CASGLSGYNEQFF
once	TRBD2	TRBJ2-5	TRBV5-1	TGCGCCAGCAGCTTGGCCAAGACTAGCGGGAAGCAAGAGACCCAGTACTTC	CASSLAKTSGKQETQYF
NA	TRBD2	TRBJ2-1	TRBV7-9	TGTGCCAGCAGCTTAGGAGGGAGGGCATGGAATGAGCAGTTCTTC	CASSLGGRAWNEQFF
once	TRBD1	TRBJ2-7	TRBV27	TGTGCCAGCAGTGCCGGACAGGGGGCCTACGAGCAGTACTTC	CASSAGQGAYEQYF
NA	TRBD2	TRBJ2-1	TRBV10-3	TGTGCCATCAGTGAGTCTGAGACTAGCGGGAGGTCGGGCTCCTACAATGAGCAGTTCTTC	CAISESETSGRSGSYNEQFF